Sequencing of this TCR beta chain was carried out in a study of CD8+CD57+ T cells in acquired aplastic anemia. Study summary: Isolated CD4+ and CD8+ cells, once sorted, yielded DNA averaging roughly 3.2 ug.

Whoever was chosen for sequencing had shown CD8+CD57+ cell expansion by flow cytometry. Severe acquired aplastic anemia was present in all patients. As to this clonotype: The antigen remains undetermined.

Study-level results: No significant patient-versus-control difference appeared in CD8+ Simpson's diversity.

According to the study, genomic DNA was the template for TCR beta VDJ and CDR3 profiling. Each CDR3 protein gets one entry after TCRdb re-called the reads with MiXCR. Of about 160,000 distinct CDR3 sequences listed, more than 45% are singletons. What was sequenced was sorted CD4+, CD8+, or CD8+CD57+ T cells (not recorded which) from PBMCs. The origin of this receptor is a human donor with aplastic anemia.

The CDR3 sequence is CAQARLAGGLSTQYF. For the CDR3, the DNA is TGTGCTCAAGCTCGGCTAGCGGGAGGTTTAAGTACGCAGTATTTT. This chain uses TRBV30 with TRBJ2-3; TRBD2 agrees at 11 bases. Germline V gene sequence: CDR1 GTSNPN, CDR2 SVGIG (reference sequence). The CDR3 spans 15 residues.